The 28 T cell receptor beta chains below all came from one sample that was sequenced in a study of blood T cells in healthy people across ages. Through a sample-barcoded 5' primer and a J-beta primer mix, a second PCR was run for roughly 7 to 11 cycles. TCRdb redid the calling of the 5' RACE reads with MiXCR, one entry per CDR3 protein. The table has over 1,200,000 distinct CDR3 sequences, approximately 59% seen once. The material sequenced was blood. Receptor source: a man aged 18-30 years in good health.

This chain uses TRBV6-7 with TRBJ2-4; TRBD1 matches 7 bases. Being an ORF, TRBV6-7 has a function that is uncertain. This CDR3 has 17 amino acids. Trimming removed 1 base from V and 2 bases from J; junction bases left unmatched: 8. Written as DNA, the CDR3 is TGTGCCAGCAGTTACTTTGGGGGACAGATTACCAAAAACATTCAGTACTTC. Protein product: CASSYFGGQITKNIQYF.

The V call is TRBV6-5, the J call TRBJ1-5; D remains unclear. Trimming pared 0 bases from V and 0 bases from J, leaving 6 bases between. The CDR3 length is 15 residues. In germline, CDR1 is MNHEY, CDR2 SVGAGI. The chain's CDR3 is CASSYSGFSNQPQHF. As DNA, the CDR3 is TGTGCCAGCAGTTACTCGGGGTTTAGCAATCAGCCCCAGCATTTT.

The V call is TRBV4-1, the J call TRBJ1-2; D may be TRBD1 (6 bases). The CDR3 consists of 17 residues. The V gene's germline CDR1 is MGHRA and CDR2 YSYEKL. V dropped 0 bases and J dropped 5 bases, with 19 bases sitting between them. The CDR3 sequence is CASSQDSGTPPLYGYTF. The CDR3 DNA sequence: TGCGCCAGCAGCCAAGATTCCGGGACACCGCCTTTGTATGGCTACACCTTC.

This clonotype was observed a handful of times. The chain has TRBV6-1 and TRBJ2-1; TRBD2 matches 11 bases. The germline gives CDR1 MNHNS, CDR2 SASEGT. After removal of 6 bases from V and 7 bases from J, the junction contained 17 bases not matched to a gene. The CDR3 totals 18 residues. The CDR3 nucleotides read TGTGCCAGCAGGGGAACTAGCGGGGGCCCACTGCATGGGAATGAGCAGTTCTTC. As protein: CASRGTSGGPLHGNEQFF.

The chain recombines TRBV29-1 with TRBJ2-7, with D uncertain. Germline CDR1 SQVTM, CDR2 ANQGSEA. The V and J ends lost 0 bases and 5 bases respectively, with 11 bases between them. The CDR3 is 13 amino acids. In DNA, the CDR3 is TGCAGCGTTGAAGAGGTTTCAGGAGACGAGCAGTACTTC. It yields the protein CSVEEVSGDEQYF.

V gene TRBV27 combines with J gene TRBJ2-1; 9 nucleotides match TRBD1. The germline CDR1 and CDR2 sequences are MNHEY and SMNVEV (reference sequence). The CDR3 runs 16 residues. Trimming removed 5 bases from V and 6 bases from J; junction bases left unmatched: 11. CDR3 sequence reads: CASSAIRQGGGNEQFF. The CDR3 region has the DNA TGTGCCAGCAGTGCGATAAGACAGGGGGGAGGCAATGAGCAGTTCTTC.

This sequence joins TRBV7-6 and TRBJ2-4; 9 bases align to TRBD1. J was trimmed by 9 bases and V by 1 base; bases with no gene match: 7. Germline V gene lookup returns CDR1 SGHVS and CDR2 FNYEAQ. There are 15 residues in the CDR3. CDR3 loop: CASSLEQGAQSIQYF. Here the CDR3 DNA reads TGTGCCAGCAGCTTAGAACAGGGGGCGCAGAGCATTCAGTACTTC. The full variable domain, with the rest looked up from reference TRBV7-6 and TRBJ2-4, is GAGVSQSPRYKVTKRGQDVALRCDPISGHVSLYWYRQALGQGPEFLTYFNYEAQQDKSGLPNDRFSAERPEGSISTLTIQRTEQRDSAMYRCASSLEQGAQSIQYFGAGTRLSVL.

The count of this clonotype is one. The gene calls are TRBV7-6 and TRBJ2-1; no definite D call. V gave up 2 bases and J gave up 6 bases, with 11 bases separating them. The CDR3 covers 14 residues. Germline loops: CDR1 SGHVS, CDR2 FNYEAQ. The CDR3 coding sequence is TGTGCCAGCAGCTTACTAGGACCACTCAATGAGCAGTTCTTC. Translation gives CASSLLGPLNEQFF.

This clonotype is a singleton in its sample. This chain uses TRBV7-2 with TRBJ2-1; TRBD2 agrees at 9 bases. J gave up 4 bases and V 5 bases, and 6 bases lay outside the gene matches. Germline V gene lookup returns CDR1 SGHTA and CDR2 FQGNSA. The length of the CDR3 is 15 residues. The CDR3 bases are TGTGCCAGCAGCATTAGCGGGAGATTATACAATGAGCAGTTCTTC. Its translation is CASSISGRLYNEQFF.

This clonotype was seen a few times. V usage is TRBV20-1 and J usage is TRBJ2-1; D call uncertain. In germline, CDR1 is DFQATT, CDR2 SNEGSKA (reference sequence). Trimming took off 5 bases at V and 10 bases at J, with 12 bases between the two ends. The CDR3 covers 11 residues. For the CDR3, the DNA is TGCAGTGCTCCTCGGGTGTACGAGCAGTTCTTC. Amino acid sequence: CSAPRVYEQFF.

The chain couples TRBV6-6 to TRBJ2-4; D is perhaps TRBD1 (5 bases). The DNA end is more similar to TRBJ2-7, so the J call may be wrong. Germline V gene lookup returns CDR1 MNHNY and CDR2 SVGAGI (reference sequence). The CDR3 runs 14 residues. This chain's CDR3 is CASSPRVFGYEQYF. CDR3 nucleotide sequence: TGTGCCAGCAGTCCCAGGGTATTTGGGTACGAGCAGTACTTC.

In nucleotides, the CDR3 is TGTGCCATCAGCTCCATCCTGGACTACGAGCAGTACTTC. The encoded protein is CAISSILDYEQYF. V gene TRBV10-3 combines with J gene TRBJ2-7; D remains ambiguous. Germline CDR1 reads ENHRY; CDR2 reads SYGVKD. This CDR3 has 13 amino acids. V lost 6 bases and J lost 3, with 12 bases in between.

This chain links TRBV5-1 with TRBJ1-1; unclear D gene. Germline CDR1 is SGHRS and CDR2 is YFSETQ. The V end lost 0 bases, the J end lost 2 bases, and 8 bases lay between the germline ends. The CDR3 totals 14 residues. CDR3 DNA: TGCGCCAGCAGCTTGGCGGTCAGAAACACTGAAGCTTTCTTT. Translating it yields CASSLAVRNTEAFF.

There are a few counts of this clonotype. DNA for the CDR3: TGTGCCAGCAGCCCGGGACGCATCTATGGCTACACCTTC. Translated, it gives CASSPGRIYGYTF. This chain links TRBV6-6 with TRBJ1-2; D might be TRBD1 (5 bases). Per the germline V gene, CDR1 is MNHNY and CDR2 is SVGAGI (reference sequence). There are 13 residues in the CDR3. V lost 6 bases and J lost 4, with 12 bases in between.

CDR3 region: CASGGAGHYGYTF. The CDR3 bases are TGTGCCAGCGGGGGGGCAGGGCATTATGGCTACACCTTC. V and J are TRBV7-9 and TRBJ1-2; a possible D gene is TRBD1 (6 bases). Germline V gene data show CDR1 as SEHNR and CDR2 as FQNEAQ (reference sequence). This CDR3 is 13 amino acids long. V lost 8 bases to trimming and J lost 5 bases, with 15 bases between them. Combining the CDR3 with reference TRBV7-9 and TRBJ1-2 gives the whole variable domain DTGVSQNPRHKITKRGQNVTFRCDPISEHNRLYWYRQTLGQGPEFLTYFQNEAQLEKSRLLSDRFSAERPKGSFSTLEIQRTEQGDSAMYLCASGGAGHYGYTFGSGTRLTVV.

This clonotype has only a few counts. For the CDR3, the DNA is TGTGCCACCCGACAGGGATCCTACAATGAGCAGTTCTTC. Amino acids: CATRQGSYNEQFF. The V call is TRBV2, the J call TRBJ2-1; 7 bases map to TRBD1. Trimming at V came to 10 bases and at J to 1 base, leaving 4 bases not matched to a gene. Per the germline V gene, CDR1 is SNHLY and CDR2 is FYNNEI. This CDR3 comprises 13 residues.

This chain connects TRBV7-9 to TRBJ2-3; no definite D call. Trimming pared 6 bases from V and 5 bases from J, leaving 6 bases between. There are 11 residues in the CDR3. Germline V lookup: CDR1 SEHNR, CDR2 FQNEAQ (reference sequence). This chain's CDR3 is CASRTVDTQYF. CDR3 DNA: TGTGCCAGCAGAACAGTAGATACGCAGTATTTT.

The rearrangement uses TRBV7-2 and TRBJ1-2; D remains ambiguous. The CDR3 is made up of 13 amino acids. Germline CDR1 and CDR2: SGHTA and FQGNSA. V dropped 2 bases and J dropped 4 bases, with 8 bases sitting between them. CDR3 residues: CASSLLGLYGYTF. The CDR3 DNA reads TGTGCCAGCAGCTTATTAGGGCTCTATGGCTACACCTTC.

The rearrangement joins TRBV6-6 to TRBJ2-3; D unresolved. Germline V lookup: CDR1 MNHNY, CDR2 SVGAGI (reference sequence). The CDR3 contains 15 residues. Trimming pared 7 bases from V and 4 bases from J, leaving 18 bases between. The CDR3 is CASILFVGNPDTQYF. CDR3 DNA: TGTGCCAGCATTTTGTTCGTAGGGAACCCAGATACGCAGTATTTT.

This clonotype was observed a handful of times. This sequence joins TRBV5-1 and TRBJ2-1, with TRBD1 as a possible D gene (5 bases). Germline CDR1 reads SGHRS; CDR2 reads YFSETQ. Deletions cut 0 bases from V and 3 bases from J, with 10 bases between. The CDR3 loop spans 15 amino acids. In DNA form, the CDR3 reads TGCGCCAGCAGCTTGGGGTCTCAGGGCTACAATGAGCAGTTCTTC. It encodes CASSLGSQGYNEQFF.

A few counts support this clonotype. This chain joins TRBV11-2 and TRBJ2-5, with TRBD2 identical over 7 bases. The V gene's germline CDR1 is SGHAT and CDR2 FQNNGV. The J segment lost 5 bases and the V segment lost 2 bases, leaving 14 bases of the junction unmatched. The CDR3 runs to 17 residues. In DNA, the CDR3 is TGTGCCAGCAGCTTAAATCTACTGGCGGGGGATAGGGAGACCCAGTACTTC. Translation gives CASSLNLLAGDRETQYF. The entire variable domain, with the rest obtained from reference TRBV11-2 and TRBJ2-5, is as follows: EAGVAQSPRYKIIEKRQSVAFWCNPISGHATLYWYQQILGQGPKLLIQFQNNGVVDDSQLPKDRFSAERLKGVDSTLKIQPAKLEDSAVYLCASSLNLLAGDRETQYFGPGTRLLVL.

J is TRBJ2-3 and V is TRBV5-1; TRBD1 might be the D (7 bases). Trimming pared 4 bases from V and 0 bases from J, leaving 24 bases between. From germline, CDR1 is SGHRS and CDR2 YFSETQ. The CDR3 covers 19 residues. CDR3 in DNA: TGCGCCAGCAGCATGGAGGGGACAGCTTCCTATGCTAGCACAGATACGCAGTATTTT. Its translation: CASSMEGTASYASTDTQYF.

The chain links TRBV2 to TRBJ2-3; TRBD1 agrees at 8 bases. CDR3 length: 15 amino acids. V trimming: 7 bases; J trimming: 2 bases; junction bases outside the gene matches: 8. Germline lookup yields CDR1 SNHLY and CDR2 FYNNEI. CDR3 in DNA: TGTGCCAGCACGCGGGCAGGGGGCATCACAGATACGCAGTATTTT. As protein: CASTRAGGITDTQYF.

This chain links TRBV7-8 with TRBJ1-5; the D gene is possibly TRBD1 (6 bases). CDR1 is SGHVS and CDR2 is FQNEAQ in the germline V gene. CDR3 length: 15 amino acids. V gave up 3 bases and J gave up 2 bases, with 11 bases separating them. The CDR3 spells CASSFAQGGNQPQHF. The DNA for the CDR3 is TGTGCCAGCAGCTTCGCACAGGGCGGCAATCAGCCCCAGCATTTT. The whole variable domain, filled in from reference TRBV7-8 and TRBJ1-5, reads GAGVSQSPRYKVAKRGQDVALRCDPISGHVSLFWYQQALGQGPEFLTYFQNEAQLDKSGLPSDRFFAERPEGSVSTLKIQRTQQEDSAVYLCASSFAQGGNQPQHFGDGTRLSIL.

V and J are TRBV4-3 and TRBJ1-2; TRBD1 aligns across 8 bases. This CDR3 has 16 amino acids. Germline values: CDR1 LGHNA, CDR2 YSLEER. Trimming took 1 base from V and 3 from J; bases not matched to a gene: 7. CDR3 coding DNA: TGCGCCAGCAGCCAAGCCGGACAGGGTTCCTACTATGGCTACACCTTC. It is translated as CASSQAGQGSYYGYTF.

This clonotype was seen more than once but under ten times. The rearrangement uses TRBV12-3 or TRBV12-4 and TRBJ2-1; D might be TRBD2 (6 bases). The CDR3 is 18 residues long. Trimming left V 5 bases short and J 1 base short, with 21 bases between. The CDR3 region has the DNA TGTGCCAGCAGTGCCCGAGGGACGGGAGTAGGGTCCTACAATGAGCAGTTCTTC. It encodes CASSARGTGVGSYNEQFF.

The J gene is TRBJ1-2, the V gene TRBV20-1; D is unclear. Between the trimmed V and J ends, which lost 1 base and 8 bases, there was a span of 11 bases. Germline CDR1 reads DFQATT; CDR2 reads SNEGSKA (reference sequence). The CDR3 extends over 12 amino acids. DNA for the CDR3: TGCAGTGCTAGAGGTGGTTGGGGAGGCTACACCTTC. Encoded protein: CSARGGWGGYTF.

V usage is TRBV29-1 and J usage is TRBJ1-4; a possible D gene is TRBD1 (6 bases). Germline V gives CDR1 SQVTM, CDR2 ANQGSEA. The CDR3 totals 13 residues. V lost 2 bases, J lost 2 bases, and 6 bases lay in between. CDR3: CSVEQGTNEKLFF. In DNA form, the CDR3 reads TGCAGCGTTGAACAGGGGACTAATGAAAAACTGTTTTTT.